Shown below are 10 T cell receptor beta chains from a single sample sequenced in a study of CD8 T cells in Susac syndrome. Random hexamers were used to reverse transcribe an amount of about 0.45 to 1 ug RNA. One entry per CDR3 protein, called by TCRdb with MiXCR from the immunoSEQ multiplex PCR reads. The table has around 25,000 distinct CDR3 sequences, around 95% seen once; the top ten hold about 0.63%. The source material was CD8+ T cells from PBMCs. These receptors were obtained from a human donor with Susac syndrome.

The CDR3, as DNA: TGTGCCAGCAGTTTACTGGCAGGCGATAATGAAAAACTGTTTTTT. It codes for CASSLLAGDNEKLFF. The chain joins TRBV28 to TRBJ1-4; D remains ambiguous. The V gene's germline CDR1 is MDHEN and CDR2 SYDVKM. The V end lost 2 bases, the J end lost 4 bases, and 11 bases lay between the germline ends. The CDR3 extends over 15 amino acids.

The genes are TRBV29-1 and TRBJ2-3; either TRBD1 or TRBD2 may fit D (5 bases each). V lost 5 bases to trimming and J lost 4 bases, with 22 bases between them. This CDR3 has 16 residues. CDR1 and CDR2 (germline): SQVTM, ANQGSEA. The CDR3 here is CSVYGTEAVGPDTQYF. In DNA form, the CDR3 reads TGCAGCGTTTACGGGACGGAAGCCGTGGGACCAGATACGCAGTATTTT.

In regard to this clonotype: A much larger clone sits a single nucleotide away, making a read error possible. The V call is TRBV7-9, the J call TRBJ2-1, with 9 bases identical to TRBD2. V trimming: 3 bases; J trimming: 7 bases; junction bases outside the gene matches: 7. Germline V gene sequence: CDR1 SEHNR, CDR2 FQNEAQ (reference sequence). The length of the CDR3 is 15 residues. The CDR3 region is CASSFLAGVRNEQFF. CDR3 nucleotides: TGTGCCAGCAGCTTCTTAGCGGGGGTCAGGAATGAGCAGTTCTTC.

The chain is built from TRBV11-2 and TRBJ2-5, with D perhaps TRBD2 (7 bases). Germline V lookup: CDR1 SGHAT, CDR2 FQNNGV. The V end lost 5 bases, the J end lost 2 bases, and 15 bases lay between the germline ends. CDR3 size: 15 residues. The CDR3 loop is CASSPGGARQETQYF. As DNA, the CDR3 is TGTGCCAGCAGCCCTGGGGGGGCGCGACAAGAGACCCAGTACTTC.

This clonotype was counted between two and nine times. CDR3 protein: CASSLDGISQGRNEKLFF. In DNA form, the CDR3 reads TGCGCCAGCAGCTTGGATGGAATTTCGCAGGGGAGGAATGAAAAACTGTTTTTT. The V gene is TRBV5-1, the J gene TRBJ1-4; the D gene is possibly TRBD1 (6 bases). Trimming took off 0 bases at V and 5 bases at J, with 20 bases between the two ends. CDR3 length: 18 residues. Germline V CDR1 and CDR2: SGHRS, YFSETQ.

This clonotype was detected once. This rearrangement joins TRBV6-2 or TRBV6-3 to TRBJ2-7, with 9 bases fitting TRBD1. Germline trimming cut 6 bases from V and 3 bases from J; bases unmatched to any gene: 6. This CDR3 spans 14 amino acids. The V gene's germline CDR1 is MNHEY and CDR2 SVGEGT. The CDR3 region has the DNA TGTGCCAGCAGGCGACAGGGGGTCCACTACGAGCAGTACTTC. It specifies CASRRQGVHYEQYF.

V and J are TRBV5-6 and TRBJ1-2; D unresolved. Per the germline V gene, CDR1 is SGHDT and CDR2 is YYEEEE. The CDR3 runs 13 residues. V lost 5 bases and J lost 5, with 13 bases in between. The CDR3 region has the DNA TGTGCCAGCAGATCCGATGTACGTTATGGCTACACCTTC. Protein sequence: CASRSDVRYGYTF.

V and J are TRBV24-1 and TRBJ1-1; 7 nucleotides agree with TRBD1. This CDR3 spans 15 amino acids. The germline CDR1 and CDR2 sequences are KGHDR and SFDVKD. The trim removed 7 bases at V and 1 base at J, leaving 8 bases unmatched. CDR3 region: CATRERQGRNTEAFF. CDR3 in DNA: TGTGCCACCAGGGAACGACAGGGCCGGAACACTGAAGCTTTCTTT.

The chain recombines TRBV5-8 with TRBJ2-3; D is perhaps TRBD2 (5 bases). V gave up 4 bases and J gave up 0 bases, with 12 bases separating them. Germline V gene sequence: CDR1 SGHTS, CDR2 YDEGEE. The CDR3 totals 15 residues. The CDR3 nucleotides are TGTGCCAGCAGCCGGCGGAGAGGGAGCACAGATACGCAGTATTTT. Encoded protein: CASSRRRGSTDTQYF.

The genes are TRBV7-2 and TRBJ2-5; 13 positions match TRBD2. Germline CDR1 and CDR2: SGHTA and FQGNSA. V was pared by 1 base and J by 1 base, with 3 bases of the junction left unmatched. The CDR3 is 17 amino acids. In DNA, the CDR3 is TGTGCCAGCAGCTTAGGGACTAGCGGGGGTGGCCAAGAGACCCAGTACTTC. Its protein is CASSLGTSGGGQETQYF. The full variable domain, rest sourced from reference TRBV7-2 and TRBJ2-5, is GAGVSQSPSNKVTEKGKDVELRCDPISGHTALYWYRQSLGQGLEFLIYFQGNSAPDKSGLPSDRFSAERTGGSVSTLTIQRTQQEDSAVYLCASSLGTSGGGQETQYFGPGTRLLVL.